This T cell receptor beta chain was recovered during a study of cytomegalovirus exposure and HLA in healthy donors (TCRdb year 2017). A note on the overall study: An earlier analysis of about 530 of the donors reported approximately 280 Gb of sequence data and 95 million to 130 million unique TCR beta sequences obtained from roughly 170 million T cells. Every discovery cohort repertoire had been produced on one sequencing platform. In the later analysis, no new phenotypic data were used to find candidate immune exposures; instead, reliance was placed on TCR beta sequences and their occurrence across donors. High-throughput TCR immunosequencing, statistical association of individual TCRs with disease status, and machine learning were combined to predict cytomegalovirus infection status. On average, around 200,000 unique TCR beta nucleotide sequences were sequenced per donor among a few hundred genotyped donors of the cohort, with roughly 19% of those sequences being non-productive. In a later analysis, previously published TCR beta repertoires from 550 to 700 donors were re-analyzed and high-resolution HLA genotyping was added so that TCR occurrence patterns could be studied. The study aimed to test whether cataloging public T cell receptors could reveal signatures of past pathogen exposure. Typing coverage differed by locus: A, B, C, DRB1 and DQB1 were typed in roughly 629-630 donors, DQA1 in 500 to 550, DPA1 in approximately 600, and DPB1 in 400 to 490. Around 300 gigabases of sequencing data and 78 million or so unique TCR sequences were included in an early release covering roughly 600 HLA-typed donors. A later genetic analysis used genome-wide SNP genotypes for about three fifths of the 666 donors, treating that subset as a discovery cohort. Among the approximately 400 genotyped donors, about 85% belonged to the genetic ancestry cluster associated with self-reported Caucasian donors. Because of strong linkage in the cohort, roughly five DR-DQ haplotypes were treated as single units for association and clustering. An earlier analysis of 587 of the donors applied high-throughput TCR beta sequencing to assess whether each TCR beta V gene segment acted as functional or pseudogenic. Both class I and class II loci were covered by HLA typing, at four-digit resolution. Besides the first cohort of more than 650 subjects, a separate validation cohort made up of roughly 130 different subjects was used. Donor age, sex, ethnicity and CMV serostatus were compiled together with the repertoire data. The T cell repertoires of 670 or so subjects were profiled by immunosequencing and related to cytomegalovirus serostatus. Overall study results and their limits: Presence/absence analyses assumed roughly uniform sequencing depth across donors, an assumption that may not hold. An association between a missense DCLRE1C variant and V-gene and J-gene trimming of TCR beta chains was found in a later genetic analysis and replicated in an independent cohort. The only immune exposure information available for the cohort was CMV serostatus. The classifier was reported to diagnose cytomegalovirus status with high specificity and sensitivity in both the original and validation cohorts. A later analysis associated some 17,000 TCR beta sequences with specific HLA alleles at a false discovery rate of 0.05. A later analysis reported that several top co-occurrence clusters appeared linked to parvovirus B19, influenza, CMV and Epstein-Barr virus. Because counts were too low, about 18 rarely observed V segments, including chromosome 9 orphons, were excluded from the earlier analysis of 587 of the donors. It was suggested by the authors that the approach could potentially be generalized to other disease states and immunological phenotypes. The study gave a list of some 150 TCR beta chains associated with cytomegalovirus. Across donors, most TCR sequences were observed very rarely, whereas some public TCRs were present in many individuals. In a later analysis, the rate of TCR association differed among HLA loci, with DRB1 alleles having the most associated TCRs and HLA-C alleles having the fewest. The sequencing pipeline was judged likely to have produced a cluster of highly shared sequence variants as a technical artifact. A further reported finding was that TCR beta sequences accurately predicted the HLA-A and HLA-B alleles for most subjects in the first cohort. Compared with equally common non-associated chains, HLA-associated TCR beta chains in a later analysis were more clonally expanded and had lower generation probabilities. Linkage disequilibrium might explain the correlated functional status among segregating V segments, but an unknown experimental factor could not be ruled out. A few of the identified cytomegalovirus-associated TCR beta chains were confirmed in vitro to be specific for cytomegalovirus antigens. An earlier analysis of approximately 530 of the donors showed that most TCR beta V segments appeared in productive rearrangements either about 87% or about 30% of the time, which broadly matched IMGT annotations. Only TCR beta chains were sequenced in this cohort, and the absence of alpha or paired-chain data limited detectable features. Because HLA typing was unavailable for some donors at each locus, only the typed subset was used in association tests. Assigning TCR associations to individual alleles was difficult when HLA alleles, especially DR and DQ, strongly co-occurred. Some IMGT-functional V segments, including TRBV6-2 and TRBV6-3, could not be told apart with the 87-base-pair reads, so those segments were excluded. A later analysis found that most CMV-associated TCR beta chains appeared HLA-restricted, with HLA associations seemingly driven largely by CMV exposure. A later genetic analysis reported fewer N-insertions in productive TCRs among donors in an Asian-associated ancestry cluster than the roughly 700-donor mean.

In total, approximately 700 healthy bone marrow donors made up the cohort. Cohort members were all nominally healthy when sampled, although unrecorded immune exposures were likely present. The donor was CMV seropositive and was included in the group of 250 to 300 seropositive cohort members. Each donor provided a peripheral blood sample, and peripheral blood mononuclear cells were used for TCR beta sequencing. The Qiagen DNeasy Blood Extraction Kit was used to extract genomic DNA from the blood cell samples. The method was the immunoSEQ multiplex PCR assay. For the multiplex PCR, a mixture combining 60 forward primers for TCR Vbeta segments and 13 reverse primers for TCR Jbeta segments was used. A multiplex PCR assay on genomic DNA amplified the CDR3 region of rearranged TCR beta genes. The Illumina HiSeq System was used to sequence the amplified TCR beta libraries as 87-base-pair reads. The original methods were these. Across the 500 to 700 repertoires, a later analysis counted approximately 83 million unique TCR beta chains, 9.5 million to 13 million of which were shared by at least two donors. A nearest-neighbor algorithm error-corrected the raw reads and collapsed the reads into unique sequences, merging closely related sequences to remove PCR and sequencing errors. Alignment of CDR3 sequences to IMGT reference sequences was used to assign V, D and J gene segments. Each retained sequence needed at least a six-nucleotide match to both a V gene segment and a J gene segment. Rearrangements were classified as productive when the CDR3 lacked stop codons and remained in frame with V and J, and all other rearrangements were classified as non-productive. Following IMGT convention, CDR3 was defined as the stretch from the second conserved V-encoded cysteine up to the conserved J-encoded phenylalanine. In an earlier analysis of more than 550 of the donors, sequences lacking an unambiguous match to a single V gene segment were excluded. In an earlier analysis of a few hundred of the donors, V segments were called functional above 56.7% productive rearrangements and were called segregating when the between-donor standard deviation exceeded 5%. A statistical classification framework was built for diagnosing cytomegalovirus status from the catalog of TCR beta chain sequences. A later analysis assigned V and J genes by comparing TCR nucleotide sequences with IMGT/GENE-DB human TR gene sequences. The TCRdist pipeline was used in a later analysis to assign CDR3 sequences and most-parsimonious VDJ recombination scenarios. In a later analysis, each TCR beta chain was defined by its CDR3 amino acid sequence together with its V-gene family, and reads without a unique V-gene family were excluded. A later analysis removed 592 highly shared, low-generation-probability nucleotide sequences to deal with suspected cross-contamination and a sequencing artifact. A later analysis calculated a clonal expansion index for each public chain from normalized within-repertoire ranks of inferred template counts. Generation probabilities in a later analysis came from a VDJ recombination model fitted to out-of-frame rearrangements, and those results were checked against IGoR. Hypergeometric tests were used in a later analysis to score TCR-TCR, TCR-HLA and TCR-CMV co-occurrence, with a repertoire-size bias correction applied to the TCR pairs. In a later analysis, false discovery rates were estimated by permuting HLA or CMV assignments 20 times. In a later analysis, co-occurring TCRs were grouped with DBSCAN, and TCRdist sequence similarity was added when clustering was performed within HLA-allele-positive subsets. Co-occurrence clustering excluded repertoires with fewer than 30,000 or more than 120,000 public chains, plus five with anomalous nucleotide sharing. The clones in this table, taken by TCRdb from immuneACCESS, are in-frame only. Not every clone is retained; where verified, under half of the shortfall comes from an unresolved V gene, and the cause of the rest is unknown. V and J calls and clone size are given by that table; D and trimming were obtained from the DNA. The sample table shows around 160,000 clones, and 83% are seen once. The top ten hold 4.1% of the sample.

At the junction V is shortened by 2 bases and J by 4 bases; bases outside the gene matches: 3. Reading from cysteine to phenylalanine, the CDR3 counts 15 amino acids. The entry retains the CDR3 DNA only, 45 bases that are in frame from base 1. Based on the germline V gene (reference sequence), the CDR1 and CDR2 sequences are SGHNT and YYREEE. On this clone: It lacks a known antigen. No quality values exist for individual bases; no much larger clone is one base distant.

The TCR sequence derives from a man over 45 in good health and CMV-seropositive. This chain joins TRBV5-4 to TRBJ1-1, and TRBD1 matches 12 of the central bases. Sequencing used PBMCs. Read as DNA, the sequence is TGTGCCAGCAGCTTCGGGACAGGGGGCCTCACTGAAGCTTTCTTT. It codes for CASSFGTGGLTEAFF.